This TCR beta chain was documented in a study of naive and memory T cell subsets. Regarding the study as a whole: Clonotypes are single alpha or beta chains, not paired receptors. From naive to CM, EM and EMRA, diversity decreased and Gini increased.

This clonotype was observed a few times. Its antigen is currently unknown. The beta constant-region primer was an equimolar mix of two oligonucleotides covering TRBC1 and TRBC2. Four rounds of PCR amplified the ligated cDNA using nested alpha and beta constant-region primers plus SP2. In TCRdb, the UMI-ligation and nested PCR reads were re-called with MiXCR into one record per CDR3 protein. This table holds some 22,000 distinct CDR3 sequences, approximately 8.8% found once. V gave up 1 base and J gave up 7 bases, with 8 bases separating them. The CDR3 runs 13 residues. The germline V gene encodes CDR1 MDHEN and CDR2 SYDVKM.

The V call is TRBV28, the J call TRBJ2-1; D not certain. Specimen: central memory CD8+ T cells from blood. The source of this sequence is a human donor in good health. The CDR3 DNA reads TGTGCCAGCAGTTTATTAAGGCATAATGAGCAGTTCTTC. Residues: CASSLLRHNEQFF. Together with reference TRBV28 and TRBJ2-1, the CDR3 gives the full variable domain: DVKVTQSSRYLVKRTGEKVFLECVQDMDHENMFWYRQDPGLGLRLIYFSYDVKMKEKGDIPEGYSVSREKKERFSLILESASTNQTSMYLCASSLLRHNEQFFGPGTRLTVL.